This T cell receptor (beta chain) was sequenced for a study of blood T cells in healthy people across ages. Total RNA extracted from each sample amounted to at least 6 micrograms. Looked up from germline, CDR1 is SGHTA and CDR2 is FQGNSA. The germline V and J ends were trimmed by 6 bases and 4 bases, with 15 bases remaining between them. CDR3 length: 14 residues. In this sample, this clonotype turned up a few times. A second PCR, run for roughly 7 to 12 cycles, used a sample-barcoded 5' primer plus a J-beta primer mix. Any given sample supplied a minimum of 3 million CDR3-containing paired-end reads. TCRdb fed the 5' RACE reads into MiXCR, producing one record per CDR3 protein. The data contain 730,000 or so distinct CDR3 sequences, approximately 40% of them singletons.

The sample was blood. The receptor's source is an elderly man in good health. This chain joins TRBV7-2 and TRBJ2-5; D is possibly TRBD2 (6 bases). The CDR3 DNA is TGTGCCAGCAGTTTAAACGGGGGTCGAGAGACCCAGTACTTC. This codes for CASSLNGGRETQYF.